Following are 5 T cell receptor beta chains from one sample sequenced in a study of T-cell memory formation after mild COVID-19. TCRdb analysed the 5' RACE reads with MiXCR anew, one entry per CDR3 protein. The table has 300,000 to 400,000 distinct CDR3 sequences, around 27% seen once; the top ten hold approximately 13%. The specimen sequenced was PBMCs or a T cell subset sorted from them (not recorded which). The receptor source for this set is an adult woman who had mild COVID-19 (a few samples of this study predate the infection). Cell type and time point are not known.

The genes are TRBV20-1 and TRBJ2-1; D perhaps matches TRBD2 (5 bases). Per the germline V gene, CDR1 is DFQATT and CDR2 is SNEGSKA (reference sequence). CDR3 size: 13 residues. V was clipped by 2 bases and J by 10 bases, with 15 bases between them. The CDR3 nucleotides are TGCAGTGCTAGACGGCTAGCTCGAATAGAGCAGTTCTTC. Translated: CSARRLARIEQFF.

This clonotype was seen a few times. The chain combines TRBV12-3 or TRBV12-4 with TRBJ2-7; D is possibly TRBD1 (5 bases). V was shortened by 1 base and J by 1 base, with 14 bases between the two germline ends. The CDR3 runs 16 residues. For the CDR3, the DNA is TGTGCCAGCAGTTTAGGTGGGAAGGGGCTATCCTACGAGCAGTACTTC. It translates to CASSLGGKGLSYEQYF.

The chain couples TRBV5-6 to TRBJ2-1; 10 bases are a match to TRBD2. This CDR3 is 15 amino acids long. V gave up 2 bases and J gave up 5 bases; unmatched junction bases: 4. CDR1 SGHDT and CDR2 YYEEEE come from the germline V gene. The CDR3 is CASSLGTSGNNEQFF. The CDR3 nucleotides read TGTGCCAGCAGCTTAGGAACTAGCGGGAACAATGAGCAGTTCTTC.

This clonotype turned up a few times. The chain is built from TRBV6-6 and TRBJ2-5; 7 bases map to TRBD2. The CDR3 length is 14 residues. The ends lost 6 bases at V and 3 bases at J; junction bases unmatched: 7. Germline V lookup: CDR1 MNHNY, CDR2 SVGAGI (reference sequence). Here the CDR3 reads CASRTGGVKETQYF. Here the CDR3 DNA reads TGTGCCAGCAGGACGGGGGGAGTTAAAGAGACCCAGTACTTC.

In DNA form, the CDR3 reads TGCAGTGCAATTACGGGACAGTTAAGCACAGATACGCAGTATTTT. Protein sequence: CSAITGQLSTDTQYF. The rearrangement uses TRBV20-1 and TRBJ2-3; 7 nucleotides align to TRBD1. The CDR3 length is 15 residues. V lost 6 bases to trimming and J lost 0 bases; unmatched junction nucleotides: 9. Germline CDR1 and CDR2: DFQATT and SNEGSKA (reference sequence).